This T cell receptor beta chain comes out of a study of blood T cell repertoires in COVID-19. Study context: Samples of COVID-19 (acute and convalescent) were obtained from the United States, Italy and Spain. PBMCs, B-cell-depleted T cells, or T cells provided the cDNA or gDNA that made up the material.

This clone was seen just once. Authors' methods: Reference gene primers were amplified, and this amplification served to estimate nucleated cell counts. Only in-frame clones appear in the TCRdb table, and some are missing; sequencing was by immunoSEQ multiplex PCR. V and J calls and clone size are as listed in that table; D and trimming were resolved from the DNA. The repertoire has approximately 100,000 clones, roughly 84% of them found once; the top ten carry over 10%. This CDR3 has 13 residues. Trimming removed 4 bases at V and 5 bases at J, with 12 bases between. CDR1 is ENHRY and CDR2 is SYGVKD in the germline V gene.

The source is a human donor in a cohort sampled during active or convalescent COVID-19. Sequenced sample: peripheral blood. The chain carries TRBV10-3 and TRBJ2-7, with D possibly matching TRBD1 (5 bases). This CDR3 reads CAISVMTEDEQYF. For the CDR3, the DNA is TGTGCCATCAGTGTCATGACAGAGGACGAGCAGTACTTC.